This TCR beta chain was identified in a study of vaccination effects on CD4 cells after COVID-19. The wider study: Three patients who were convalescent were sampled early, at day +14, and again late after vaccination. Sampling occurred a median 72 days post second dose, range 14 to 241. Study outcomes and limitations: There was marked clonal contraction among infection- and vaccine-induced clones late after vaccination. The study, lacking early post-infection timepoints, had few convalescent patients.

Produced via immunoSEQ multiplex PCR; TCRdb's table is partial and in-frame only. The data contain over 35,000 clones, around 76% of them seen just once; the ten biggest clones take up about 3.8%. Regarding this clone: Its antigen is as yet unknown.

Investigators separated out CD4+ T cells once around eleven days of culture had passed. SARS-CoV-2 infection was confirmed by PCR in the person between March and December 2020. Participants got two doses of BNT162b2 or mRNA-1273 vaccine. Sequenced here: CD4+ T cells from PBMCs cultured without peptide, sampled after COVID-19 vaccination. The receptor's source is a human donor who had a prior SARS-CoV-2 infection.

The CDR3 protein is CASSQLWIAEAFF. The CDR3 nucleotides read TGTGCCAGCAGCCAATTGTGGATAGCTGAAGCTTTCTTT. The rearrangement links TRBV3-1 (or the pseudogene TRBV3-2) to TRBJ1-1, with D unclear. The CDR3 totals 13 residues. CDR1 and CDR2 (germline): LGHDT, YNNKEL (reference sequence). V lost 2 bases and J 6 bases, leaving 10 bases between the germline ends.